Listed here are 3 T cell receptor beta chains from one sample, sequenced in a study of shared clonotypes between healthy human individuals. Here immunoSEQ multiplex PCR was the method, and the copy in TCRdb shows in-frame clones only, minus some. The table records more than 1 million clones, 70% to 80% of them present only once. Sample: memory CD4+ T cells from PBMCs. Documented subset: CD45RA-negative fraction. These receptors came from a young man in good health. Some clones in this sample may be carry-over from other donors' samples.

This chain uses TRBV6-1 with TRBJ2-3; D tentatively fits TRBD1 or TRBD2 (5 bases each). This CDR3 comprises 15 residues. Trimming took off 7 bases at V and 3 bases at J, with 17 bases between the two ends. The V gene's germline CDR1 is MNHNS and CDR2 SASEGT. CDR3 sequence: CASINRLAQTDTQYF. CDR3 in DNA: TGTGCCAGCATCAACAGGCTAGCCCAAACAGATACGCAGTATTTT.

This chain uses TRBV2 with TRBJ1-4; 12 bases map to TRBD1. Germline V gene data show CDR1 as SNHLY and CDR2 as FYNNEI. The CDR3 is 15 amino acids. V gave up 2 bases and J gave up 7 bases; unmatched junction bases: 2. This chain's CDR3 is CASSERDRGLEKLFF. CDR3 in DNA: TGTGCCAGCAGTGAACGGGACAGGGGGCTTGAAAAACTGTTTTTT.

The genes are TRBV20-1 and TRBJ2-1, with D hard to call. V lost 6 bases to trimming and J lost 9 bases, with 12 bases between them. The CDR3 covers 11 residues. Looked up from germline, CDR1 is DFQATT and CDR2 is SNEGSKA (reference sequence). Here the CDR3 reads CSADSRFEQFF. CDR3 nucleotides: TGCAGTGCGGATAGCAGGTTTGAGCAGTTCTTC.